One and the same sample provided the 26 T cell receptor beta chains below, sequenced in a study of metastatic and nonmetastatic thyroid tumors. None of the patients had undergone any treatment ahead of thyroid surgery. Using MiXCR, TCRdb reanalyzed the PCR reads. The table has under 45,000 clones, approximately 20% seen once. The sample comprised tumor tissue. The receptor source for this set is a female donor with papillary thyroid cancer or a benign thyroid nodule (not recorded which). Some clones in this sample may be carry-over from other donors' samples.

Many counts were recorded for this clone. The CDR3 region has the DNA TGTGCCAGCAGTTACCGGACTAGCGGGGAGCAGTTCTTC. Residues: CASSYRTSGEQFF. V and J are TRBV6-5 and TRBJ2-1; 11 positions match TRBD2. There are 13 residues in the CDR3. V lost 2 bases and J lost 10; bases outside the gene matches: 1. Germline V lookup: CDR1 MNHEY, CDR2 SVGAGI.

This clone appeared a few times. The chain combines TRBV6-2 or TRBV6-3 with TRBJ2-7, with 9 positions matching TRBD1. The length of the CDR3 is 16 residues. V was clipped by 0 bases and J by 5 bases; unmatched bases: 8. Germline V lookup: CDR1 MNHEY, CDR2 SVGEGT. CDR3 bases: TGTGCCAGCAGTTACTCAGTCCCGGGACAGGGCGACGAGCAGTACTTC. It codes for CASSYSVPGQGDEQYF.

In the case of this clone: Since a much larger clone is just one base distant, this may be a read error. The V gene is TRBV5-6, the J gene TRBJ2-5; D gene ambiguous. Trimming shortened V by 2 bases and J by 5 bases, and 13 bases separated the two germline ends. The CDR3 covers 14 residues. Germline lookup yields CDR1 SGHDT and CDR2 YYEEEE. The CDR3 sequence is CASSLGNNGETQYF. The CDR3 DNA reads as TGTGCCAGCAGCTTAGGGAACAACGGCGAGACCCAGTACTTC. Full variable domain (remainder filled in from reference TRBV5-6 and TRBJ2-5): DAGVTQSPTHLIKTRGQQVTLRCSPKSGHDTVSWYQQALGQGPQFIFQYYEEEERQRGNFPDRFSGHQFPNYSSELNVNALLLGDSALYLCASSLGNNGETQYFGPGTRLLVL.

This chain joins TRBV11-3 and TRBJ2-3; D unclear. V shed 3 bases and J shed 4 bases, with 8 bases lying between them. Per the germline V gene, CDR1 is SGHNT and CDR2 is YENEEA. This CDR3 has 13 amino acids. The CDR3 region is CASSFGPSDTQYF. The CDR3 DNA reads TGTGCCAGCAGCTTTGGTCCTTCAGATACGCAGTATTTT.

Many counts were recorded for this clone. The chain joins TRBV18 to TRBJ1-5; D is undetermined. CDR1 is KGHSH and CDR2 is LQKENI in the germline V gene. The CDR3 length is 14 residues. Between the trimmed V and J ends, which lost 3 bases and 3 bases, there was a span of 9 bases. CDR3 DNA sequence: TGTGCCAGCTCACCGGGTCCATTCAATCAGCCCCAGCATTTT. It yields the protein CASSPGPFNQPQHF.

In DNA, the CDR3 is TGTGCCAGCAGCTTAGTGCTAGCGGGAGGGACAGACACCGGGGAGCTGTTTTTT. This translates into CASSLVLAGGTDTGELFF. This chain connects TRBV7-6 to TRBJ2-2, with TRBD2 matching 12 bases. The CDR3 loop spans 18 amino acids. The germline gives CDR1 SGHVS, CDR2 FNYEAQ. J was trimmed by 3 bases and V by 1 base; bases with no gene match: 6.

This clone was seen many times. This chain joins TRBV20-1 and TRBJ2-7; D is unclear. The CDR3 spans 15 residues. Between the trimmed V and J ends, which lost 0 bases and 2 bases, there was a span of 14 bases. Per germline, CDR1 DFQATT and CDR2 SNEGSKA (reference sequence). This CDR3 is CSARDVRQTAYEQYF. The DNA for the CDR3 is TGCAGTGCTAGAGATGTGCGACAAACAGCCTACGAGCAGTACTTC.

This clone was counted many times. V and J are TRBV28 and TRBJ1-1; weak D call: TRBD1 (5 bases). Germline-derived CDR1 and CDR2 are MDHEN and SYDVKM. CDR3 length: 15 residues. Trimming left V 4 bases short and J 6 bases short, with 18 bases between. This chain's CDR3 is CASSSPQRGTAEAFF. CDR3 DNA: TGTGCCAGCAGTTCCCCTCAGCGGGGCACCGCTGAAGCTTTCTTT.

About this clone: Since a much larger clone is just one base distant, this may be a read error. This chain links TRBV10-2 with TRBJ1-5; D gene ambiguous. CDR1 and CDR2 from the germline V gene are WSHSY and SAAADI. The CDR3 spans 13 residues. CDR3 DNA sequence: TGCGCCAGAAGTGAGAGTCGCAATCAGCCCCAGCATTTT. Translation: CARSESRNQPQHF.

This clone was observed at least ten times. CDR3 amino acids: CSVEVYEQFF. For the CDR3, the DNA is TGCAGCGTTGAAGTTTATGAGCAGTTCTTC. This chain connects TRBV29-1 to TRBJ2-1, with D hard to call. Germline-derived CDR1 and CDR2 are SQVTM and ANQGSEA. Trimming removed 1 base from V and 8 bases from J, with 3 bases in between. The length of the CDR3 is 10 residues.

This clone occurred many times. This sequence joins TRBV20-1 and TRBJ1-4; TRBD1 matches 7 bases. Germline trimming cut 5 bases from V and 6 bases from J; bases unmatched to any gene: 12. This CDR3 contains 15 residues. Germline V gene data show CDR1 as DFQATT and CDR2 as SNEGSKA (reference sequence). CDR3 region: CSAPPRGQGDEKLFF. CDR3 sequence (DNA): TGCAGTGCTCCCCCGAGAGGGCAGGGGGATGAAAAACTGTTTTTT.

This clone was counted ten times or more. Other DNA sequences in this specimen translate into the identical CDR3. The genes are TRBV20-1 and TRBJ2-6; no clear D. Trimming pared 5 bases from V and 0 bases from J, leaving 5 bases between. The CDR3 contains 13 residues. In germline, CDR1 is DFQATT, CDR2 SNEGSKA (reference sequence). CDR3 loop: CSAPSSGANVLTF. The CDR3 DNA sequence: TGCAGTGCTCCAAGCTCTGGGGCCAACGTCCTGACTTTC.

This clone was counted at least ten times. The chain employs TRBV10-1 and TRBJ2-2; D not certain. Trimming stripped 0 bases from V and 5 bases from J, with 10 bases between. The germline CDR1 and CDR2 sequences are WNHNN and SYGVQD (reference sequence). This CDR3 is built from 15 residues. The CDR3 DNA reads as TGCGCCAGCAGTGAGTCGTGGGGTTTAACCGGGGAGCTGTTTTTT. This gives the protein CASSESWGLTGELFF.

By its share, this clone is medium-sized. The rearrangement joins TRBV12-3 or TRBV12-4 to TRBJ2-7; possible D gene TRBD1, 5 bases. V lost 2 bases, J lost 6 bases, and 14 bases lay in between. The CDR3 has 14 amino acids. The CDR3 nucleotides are TGTGCCAGCAGTTTAACGCCCAAGGGGCTCGAGCAGTACTTC. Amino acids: CASSLTPKGLEQYF.

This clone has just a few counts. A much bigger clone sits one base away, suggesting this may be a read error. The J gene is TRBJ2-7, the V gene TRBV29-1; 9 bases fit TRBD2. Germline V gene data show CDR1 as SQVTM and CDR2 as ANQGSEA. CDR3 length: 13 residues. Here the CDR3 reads CSPRIAGAFEHYF. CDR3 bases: TGCAGCCCCAGAATAGCGGGGGCCTTTGAGCATTACTTC.

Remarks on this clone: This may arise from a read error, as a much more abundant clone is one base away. Here the CDR3 DNA reads TGTGCCCGGAGTATCCCCCCCGGTAACTATGGCTACACCTTC. Encoded protein: CARSIPPGNYGYTF. The chain carries TRBV30 and TRBJ1-2; unclear D gene. The V gene's germline CDR1 is GTSNPN and CDR2 SVGIG (reference sequence). The CDR3 is 14 residues long. Drawing the rest from reference TRBV30 and TRBJ1-2, the complete variable domain is SQTIHQWPATLVQPVGSPLSLECTVEGTSNPNLYWYRQAAGRGLQLLFYSVGIGQISSEVPQNLSASRPQDRQFILSSKKLLLSDSGFYLCARSIPPGNYGYTFGSGTRLTVV.

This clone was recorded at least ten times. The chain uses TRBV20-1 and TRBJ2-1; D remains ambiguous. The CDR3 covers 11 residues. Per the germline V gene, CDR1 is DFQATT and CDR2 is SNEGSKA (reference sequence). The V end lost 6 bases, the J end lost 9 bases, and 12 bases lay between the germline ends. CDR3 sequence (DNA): TGCAGTGCAGACCGAAGAATTGAGCAGTTCTTC. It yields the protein CSADRRIEQFF.

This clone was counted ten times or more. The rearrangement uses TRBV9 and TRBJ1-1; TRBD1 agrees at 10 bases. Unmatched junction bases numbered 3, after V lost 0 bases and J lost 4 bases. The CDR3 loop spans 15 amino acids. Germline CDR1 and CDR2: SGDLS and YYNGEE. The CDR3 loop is CASSVDGDRGTEAFF. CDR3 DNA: TGTGCCAGCAGCGTAGACGGGGACAGGGGCACTGAAGCTTTCTTT.

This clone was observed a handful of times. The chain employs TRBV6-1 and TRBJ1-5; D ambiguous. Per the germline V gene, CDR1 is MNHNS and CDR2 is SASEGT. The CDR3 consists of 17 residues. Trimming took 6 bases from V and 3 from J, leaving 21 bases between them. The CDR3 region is CASRNRDRGYYNQPQHF. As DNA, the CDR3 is TGTGCCAGCAGGAACCGTGACCGAGGGTATTACAATCAGCCCCAGCATTTT.

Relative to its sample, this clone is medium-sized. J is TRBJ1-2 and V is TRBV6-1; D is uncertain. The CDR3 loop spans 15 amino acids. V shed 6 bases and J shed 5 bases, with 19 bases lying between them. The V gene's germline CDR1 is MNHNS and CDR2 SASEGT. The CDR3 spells CASRNPIGSGYGYTF. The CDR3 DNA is TGTGCCAGCAGGAACCCGATTGGGAGCGGGTATGGCTACACCTTC.

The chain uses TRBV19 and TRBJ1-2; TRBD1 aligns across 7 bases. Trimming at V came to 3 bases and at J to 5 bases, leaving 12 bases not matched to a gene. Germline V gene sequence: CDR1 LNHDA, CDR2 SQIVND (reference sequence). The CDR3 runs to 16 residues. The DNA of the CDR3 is TGTGCCAGTAGTATTAACCTGGAGACAGGGCTTTATGGCTACACCTTC. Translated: CASSINLETGLYGYTF.

The CDR3 bases are TGTGCCAGCAGCTTAGACCCAAGACTCTCCTACGAGCAGTACTTC. Translated: CASSLDPRLSYEQYF. The chain has TRBV7-6 and TRBJ2-7; unclear D gene. Trimming took 1 base from V and 0 from J, leaving 10 bases between them. Germline-derived CDR1 and CDR2 are SGHVS and FNYEAQ. The CDR3 is made up of 15 amino acids.

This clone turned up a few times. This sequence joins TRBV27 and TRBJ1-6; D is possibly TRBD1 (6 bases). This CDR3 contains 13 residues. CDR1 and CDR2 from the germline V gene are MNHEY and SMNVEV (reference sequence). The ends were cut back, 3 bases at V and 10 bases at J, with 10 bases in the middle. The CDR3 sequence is CASSFRGGSPLHF. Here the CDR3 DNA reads TGTGCCAGCAGTTTCAGGGGCGGGTCACCCCTCCACTTT.

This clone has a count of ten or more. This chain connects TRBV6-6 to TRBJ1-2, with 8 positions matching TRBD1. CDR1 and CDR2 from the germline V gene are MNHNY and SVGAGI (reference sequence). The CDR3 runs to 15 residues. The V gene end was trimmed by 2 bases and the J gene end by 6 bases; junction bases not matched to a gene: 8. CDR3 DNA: TGTGCCAGCAGTTACGGACAGGGCATAGCTGATGGCTACACCTTC. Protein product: CASSYGQGIADGYTF.

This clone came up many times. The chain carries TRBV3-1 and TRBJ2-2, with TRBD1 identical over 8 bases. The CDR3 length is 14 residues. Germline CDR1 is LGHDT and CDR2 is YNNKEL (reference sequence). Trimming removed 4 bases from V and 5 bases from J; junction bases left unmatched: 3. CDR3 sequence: CASSPRGRTGELFF. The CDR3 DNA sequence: TGTGCCAGCAGCCCCAGGGGGCGAACCGGGGAGCTGTTTTTT.

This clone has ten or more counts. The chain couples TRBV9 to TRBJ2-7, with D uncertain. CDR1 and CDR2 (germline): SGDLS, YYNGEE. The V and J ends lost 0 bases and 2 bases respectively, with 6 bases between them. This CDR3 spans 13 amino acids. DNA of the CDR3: TGTGCCAGCAGCGTAGGGGAACCCTACGAGCAGTACTTC. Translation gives CASSVGEPYEQYF.